The 26 T cell receptor beta chains given below trace back to one sample, sequenced in a study of early T cells in non-severe SARS-CoV-2 infection. TCRdb reprocessed the 5' RACE reads via MiXCR and lists one record per CDR3 protein. The profile covers about 88,000 distinct CDR3 sequences, with about 15% appearing a single time and less than 7% taken by the ten largest. Specimen: whole blood. Receptor source: an adult who was a healthcare worker with PCR-confirmed SARS-CoV-2 infection or an uninfected control (not recorded which).

This clonotype was observed a handful of times. The chain combines TRBV29-1 with TRBJ2-3; TRBD2 aligns across 8 bases. This CDR3 is 14 amino acids long. Germline trimming cut 6 bases from V and 2 bases from J; bases unmatched to any gene: 7. From germline, CDR1 is SQVTM and CDR2 ANQGSEA. The CDR3 nucleotides are TGCAGCGTCTTAGCCGGGAGGGACACAGATACGCAGTATTTT. Its translation: CSVLAGRDTDTQYF.

The chain is built from TRBV2 and TRBJ2-5; possible D gene TRBD2, 6 bases. The germline gives CDR1 SNHLY, CDR2 FYNNEI. The CDR3 covers 17 residues. V lost 6 bases, J lost 4 bases, and 24 bases lay in between. CDR3 protein: CASSRLEQRHRGETQYF. The CDR3 DNA reads TGTGCCAGCAGCCGACTAGAACAGCGGCATCGAGGAGAGACCCAGTACTTC.

This clonotype has more than one count but fewer than ten. The V and J genes are TRBV11-2 and TRBJ2-1; D call uncertain. CDR3 length: 12 residues. The V gene's germline CDR1 is SGHAT and CDR2 FQNNGV. The V end was cut by 5 bases, the J end by 10 bases, with 12 bases between. DNA for the CDR3: TGTGCCAGCAGCCCCCCGGATATAGAGCAGTTCTTC. This gives the protein CASSPPDIEQFF.

This clonotype was seen repeatedly, ten times or more. This chain joins TRBV6-1 and TRBJ2-1; 9 nucleotides agree with TRBD2. Germline CDR1 reads MNHNS; CDR2 reads SASEGT. The V segment lost 5 bases and the J segment 3 bases; nucleotides outside the gene matches: 14. The CDR3 length is 18 residues. In DNA, the CDR3 is TGTGCCAGCAGTCCGAGGAGCGGGAGGCTTTTGGTCTACAATGAGCAGTTCTTC. Protein product: CASSPRSGRLLVYNEQFF.

This clonotype turned up a few times. The V call is TRBV7-2, the J call TRBJ1-1; 7 bases match TRBD1. This CDR3 spans 14 amino acids. From germline, CDR1 is SGHTA and CDR2 FQGNSA. The J segment lost 6 bases and the V segment lost 1 base, leaving 5 bases of the junction unmatched. The CDR3 DNA reads TGTGCCAGCAGCTTAGAGCCCCAGGGGGCTGAAGCTTTCTTT. Translating gives CASSLEPQGAEAFF.

V and J are TRBV15 and TRBJ2-7; D is perhaps TRBD1 or TRBD2 (5 bases each). The length of the CDR3 is 13 residues. V dropped 3 bases and J dropped 7 bases, with 13 bases sitting between them. From germline, CDR1 is LNHNV and CDR2 YYDKDF (reference sequence). CDR3 DNA: TGTGCCACCAGCAGGGGACGGGGTTGGGAGCAGTACTTC. It is translated as CATSRGRGWEQYF.

There are a few counts of this clonotype. In nucleotides, the CDR3 is TGTGCCAGCAGCCGACAACAGGGGGCACCATCCTACGAGCAGTACTTC. Amino acids: CASSRQQGAPSYEQYF. The chain has TRBV11-2 and TRBJ2-7; 9 positions agree with TRBD1. Unmatched junction bases numbered 9, after V lost 5 bases and J lost 1 base. The CDR3 runs 16 residues. CDR1 and CDR2 (germline): SGHAT, FQNNGV.

This clonotype was detected a few times. The chain has TRBV12-3 or TRBV12-4 and TRBJ2-5; 7 bases line up with TRBD2. The CDR3 is made up of 13 amino acids. With V trimmed by 4 bases and J by 5 bases, 4 bases remained unmatched. In DNA form, the CDR3 reads TGTGCCAGCAGTTATGGGGGGGTGGAGACCCAGTACTTC. It is translated as CASSYGGVETQYF.

J is TRBJ2-3 and V is TRBV7-8; D is uncertain. Per germline, CDR1 SGHVS and CDR2 FQNEAQ. The V and J ends lost 5 bases and 2 bases respectively, with 8 bases between them. The CDR3 spans 13 residues. CDR3 sequence: CASSPDVTDTQYF. CDR3 bases: TGTGCCAGCAGCCCGGACGTCACAGATACGCAGTATTTT.

This clonotype was seen a few times. The chain has TRBV30 and TRBJ2-1; 7 nucleotides line up with TRBD1. The CDR3 is 15 residues long. Trimming removed 5 bases from V and 4 bases from J; junction bases left unmatched: 11. Germline V gene lookup returns CDR1 GTSNPN and CDR2 SVGIG (reference sequence). CDR3 loop: CAWQTGPGAYNEQFF. DNA of the CDR3: TGTGCCTGGCAGACAGGGCCCGGGGCATACAATGAGCAGTTCTTC.

This clonotype was seen repeatedly, ten times or more. This chain links TRBV7-6 with TRBJ2-3; 7 bases match TRBD2. The CDR3 has 15 amino acids. CDR1 SGHVS and CDR2 FNYEAQ come from the germline V gene. Trimming removed 1 base from V and 2 bases from J; junction bases left unmatched: 3. In DNA, the CDR3 is TGTGCCAGCAGCTTAGGCGGGGGTAACACAGATACGCAGTATTTT. It is translated as CASSLGGGNTDTQYF.

In its sample, this clonotype was seen many times. The chain joins TRBV5-1 to TRBJ2-3; D ambiguous. The length of the CDR3 is 14 residues. The V end was cut by 2 bases, the J end by 2 bases, with 9 bases between. In germline, CDR1 is SGHRS, CDR2 YFSETQ. In DNA, the CDR3 is TGCGCCAGCAGCTTTAAGGATTACACAGATACGCAGTATTTT. Its translation: CASSFKDYTDTQYF.

The rearrangement uses TRBV10-3 and TRBJ2-1, with a possible D match to TRBD2 (5 bases). CDR1 and CDR2 from the germline V gene are ENHRY and SYGVKD. Trimming left V 6 bases short and J 1 base short, with 7 bases between. The CDR3 extends over 13 amino acids. CDR3 sequence reads: CAISRESYNEQFF. The CDR3 bases are TGTGCCATCAGCCGGGAATCCTACAATGAGCAGTTCTTC.

The chain employs TRBV11-2 and TRBJ2-3, with TRBD2 as a possible D gene (7 bases). This CDR3 spans 16 amino acids. The germline gives CDR1 SGHAT, CDR2 FQNNGV. V shed 5 bases and J shed 5 bases, with 20 bases lying between them. The CDR3 sequence is CASSPWSGTLGDTQYF. CDR3 coding DNA: TGTGCCAGCAGCCCCTGGAGCGGGACACTAGGAGATACGCAGTATTTT. The full variable domain, in which reference TRBV11-2 and TRBJ2-3 provide the parts outside the CDR3, is EAGVAQSPRYKIIEKRQSVAFWCNPISGHATLYWYQQILGQGPKLLIQFQNNGVVDDSQLPKDRFSAERLKGVDSTLKIQPAKLEDSAVYLCASSPWSGTLGDTQYFGPGTRLTVL.

This clonotype was detected a few times. The chain links TRBV7-2 to TRBJ2-2; 7 bases are a match to TRBD2. This CDR3 is built from 14 residues. The V and J ends lost 10 bases and 4 bases, in that order; junction bases with no gene match: 9. Germline V lookup: CDR1 SGHTA, CDR2 FQGNSA. This CDR3 reads CATQRGGGTGELFF. In nucleotides, the CDR3 is TGTGCCACCCAACGCGGGGGAGGCACCGGGGAGCTGTTTTTT.

The table lists this clonotype with a few counts. The chain uses TRBV28 and TRBJ1-4; D is uncertain. Between the trimmed V and J ends, which lost 10 bases and 5 bases, there was a span of 23 bases. Per germline, CDR1 MDHEN and CDR2 SYDVKM. There are 16 residues in the CDR3. CDR3 protein: CATRRADLGENEKLFF. As DNA, the CDR3 is TGTGCCACCCGTCGCGCGGACCTCGGGGAGAATGAAAAACTGTTTTTT.

The chain recombines TRBV28 with TRBJ1-2; maybe TRBD1 (6 bases). There are 13 residues in the CDR3. CDR1 is MDHEN, CDR2 SYDVKM, per germline. V dropped 7 bases and J dropped 4 bases, with 13 bases sitting between them. The CDR3 DNA follows: TGTGCCAGCACTTCCGGGGGCGGCTATGGCTACACCTTC. The encoded protein is CASTSGGGYGYTF.

In this sample, this clonotype turned up many times. The genes are TRBV7-2 and TRBJ2-5; TRBD2 matches at 8 bases. This CDR3 is 15 amino acids long. V lost 5 bases and J lost 2; bases outside the gene matches: 7. The germline CDR1 and CDR2 sequences are SGHTA and FQGNSA. CDR3 sequence: CASSAGTSLQETQYF. The CDR3, as DNA: TGTGCCAGCAGCGCCGGGACTAGTCTTCAAGAGACCCAGTACTTC.

Only a few counts were recorded for this clonotype. This rearrangement joins TRBV20-1 to TRBJ2-5; TRBD1 might be the D (6 bases). Germline V gene lookup returns CDR1 DFQATT and CDR2 SNEGSKA (reference sequence). V lost 2 bases and J lost 7, with 14 bases in between. The CDR3 sequence is 13 residues long. The CDR3 sequence is CSARRWGQVTQYF. The CDR3, as DNA: TGCAGTGCTAGACGGTGGGGGCAGGTGACCCAGTACTTC.

This clonotype was detected ten times or more. The chain recombines TRBV7-9 with TRBJ1-2; 8 nucleotides align to TRBD1. The CDR3 contains 15 residues. CDR1 is SEHNR and CDR2 is FQNEAQ in the germline V gene (reference sequence). J gave up 4 bases and V 1 base, and 5 bases lay outside the gene matches. The CDR3 region has the DNA TGTGCCAGCAGCTTAGGAACAGGGGGAGCCTATGGCTACACCTTC. Translated: CASSLGTGGAYGYTF.

This clonotype was seen at least ten times. The chain employs TRBV7-8 and TRBJ1-5; unclear D gene. The CDR3 runs to 18 residues. V dropped 3 bases and J dropped 3 bases, with 21 bases sitting between them. The V gene's germline CDR1 is SGHVS and CDR2 FQNEAQ. The CDR3 reads CASSLARETVLYNQPQHF. The CDR3 bases are TGTGCCAGCAGCTTGGCCCGGGAGACCGTTTTATACAATCAGCCCCAGCATTTT. Combining the CDR3 with reference TRBV7-8 and TRBJ1-5 gives the whole variable domain GAGVSQSPRYKVAKRGQDVALRCDPISGHVSLFWYQQALGQGPEFLTYFQNEAQLDKSGLPSDRFFAERPEGSVSTLKIQRTQQEDSAVYLCASSLARETVLYNQPQHFGDGTRLSIL.

The chain employs TRBV25-1 and TRBJ2-3, with D possibly being TRBD2 (6 bases). CDR3 size: 14 residues. Trimming removed 9 bases at V and 1 base at J, with 14 bases between. The germline V gene has CDR1 MGHDK and CDR2 SYGVNS. This chain's CDR3 is CASSRERGTDTQYF. In nucleotides, the CDR3 is TGTGCCAGTTCTCGGGAGCGCGGCACAGATACGCAGTATTTT.

This clonotype turned up a few times. The chain couples TRBV14 to TRBJ2-3; D assignment may be TRBD1 or TRBD2 (5 bases each). The CDR3 contains 16 residues. Germline CDR1 is SGHDN and CDR2 is FVKESK. Trimming took 5 bases from V and 1 from J, leaving 16 bases between them. CDR3 coding DNA: TGTGCCAGCAGCACAAAACGGGGCGACGGCACAGATACGCAGTATTTT. Encoded protein: CASSTKRGDGTDTQYF.

This clonotype was counted between two and nine times. This chain links TRBV9 with TRBJ1-2; 7 bases agree with TRBD1. CDR3 length: 14 residues. The V and J ends lost 4 bases and 6 bases, in that order; junction bases with no gene match: 9. In germline, CDR1 is SGDLS, CDR2 YYNGEE. As DNA, the CDR3 is TGTGCCAGCAGCCCAGGGGGACGTAGAGATGGCTACACCTTC. This translates into CASSPGGRRDGYTF.

This clonotype showed up just a few times. The V gene is TRBV5-1, the J gene TRBJ2-1; either TRBD1 or TRBD2 may supply D (5 bases each). From germline, CDR1 is SGHRS and CDR2 YFSETQ. V was cut by 5 bases and J by 2 bases, with 11 bases left in between. The CDR3 covers 14 residues. The CDR3 protein is CASSHEGTYNEQFF. DNA of the CDR3: TGCGCCAGCAGTCACGAGGGGACCTACAATGAGCAGTTCTTC.

This clonotype has a handful of counts. The chain recombines TRBV20-1 with TRBJ2-5; TRBD1 or TRBD2 may be the D gene (5 bases each). Trimming removed 6 bases from V and 5 bases from J, with 22 bases in between. This CDR3 region has 15 residues. Germline-derived CDR1 and CDR2 are DFQATT and SNEGSKA (reference sequence). The CDR3 spells CSAEPGPQRGETQYF. CDR3 bases: TGCAGTGCCGAGCCGGGACCCCAGAGAGGGGAGACCCAGTACTTC.